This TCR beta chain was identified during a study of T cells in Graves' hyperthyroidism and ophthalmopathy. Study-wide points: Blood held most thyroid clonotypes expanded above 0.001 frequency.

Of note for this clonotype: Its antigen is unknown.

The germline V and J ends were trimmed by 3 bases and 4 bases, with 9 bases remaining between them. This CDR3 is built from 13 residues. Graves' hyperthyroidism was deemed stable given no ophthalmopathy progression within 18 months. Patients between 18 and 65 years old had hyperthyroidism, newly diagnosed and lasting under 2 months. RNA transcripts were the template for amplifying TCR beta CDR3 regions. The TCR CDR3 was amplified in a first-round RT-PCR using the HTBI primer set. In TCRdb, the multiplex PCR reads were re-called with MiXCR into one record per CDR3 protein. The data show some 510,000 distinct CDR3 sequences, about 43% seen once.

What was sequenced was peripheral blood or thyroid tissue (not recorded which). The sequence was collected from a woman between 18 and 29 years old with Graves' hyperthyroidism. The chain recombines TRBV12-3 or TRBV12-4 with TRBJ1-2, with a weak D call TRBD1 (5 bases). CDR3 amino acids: CASSFQGIYGYTF. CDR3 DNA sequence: TGTGCCAGCAGTTTCCAGGGAATCTATGGCTACACCTTC.